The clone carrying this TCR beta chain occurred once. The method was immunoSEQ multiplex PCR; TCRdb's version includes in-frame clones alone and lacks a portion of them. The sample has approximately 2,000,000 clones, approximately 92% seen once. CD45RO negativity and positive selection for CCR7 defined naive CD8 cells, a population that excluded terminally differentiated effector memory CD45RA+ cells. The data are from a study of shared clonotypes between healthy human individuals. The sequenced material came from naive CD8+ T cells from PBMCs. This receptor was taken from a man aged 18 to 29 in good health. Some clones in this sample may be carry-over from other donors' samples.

CDR3 amino acids: CATRDRFGKYF. CDR3 bases: TGTGCCACTCGAGACAGGTTCGGCAAGTACTTC. This chain uses TRBV10-3 with TRBJ2-7; maybe TRBD1 (6 bases). The CDR3 spans 11 residues. V shed 10 bases and J shed 11 bases, with 18 bases lying between them. Germline V gives CDR1 ENHRY, CDR2 SYGVKD.